This TCR beta chain was sequenced in a study of T cell repertoires in breast cancer. Primers covering all TCR V genes were used in emulsion RT-PCR on CD8+ T cells. This clonotype was recorded a few times. Unpaired genes were suppressed by blocking oligonucleotides during a second nested PCR. TCRdb fed the emulsion pairing reads into MiXCR, producing one record per CDR3 protein. Seen here are roughly 38,000 distinct CDR3 sequences, about 41% observed once, and the top ten hold 60%. This CDR3 has 15 amino acids. Germline values: CDR1 MNHEY, CDR2 SVGEGT. V was pared by 6 bases and J by 7 bases, with 8 bases of the junction left unmatched.

The V and J genes are TRBV6-2 or TRBV6-3 and TRBJ1-5; TRBD1 agrees at 11 bases. The sequence derives from a pool of human donors with breast cancer or a healthy control (not recorded which). Sequencing was carried out using CD8+ T cells. The CDR3 here is CASSRTGGAGQPQHF. The CDR3 DNA follows: TGTGCCAGCAGCAGGACAGGGGGCGCGGGGCAGCCCCAGCATTTT.